What follows are 28 T cell receptor beta chains derived from one specimen sequenced in a study of shared T cell receptors in the human thymus. Assay: immunoSEQ multiplex PCR; the TCRdb copy retains only in-frame clones and omits some. The sample yields over 450,000 clones, more than 75% seen once. The same specimen was also included in a second study, on human thymus T cells.

Sequenced input: thymocytes. Every receptor here comes from a boy less than two years old with a congenital heart defect.

The chain recombines TRBV6-4 with TRBJ1-2, with D possibly TRBD1 on 5 matching bases. The germline V gene encodes CDR1 MRHNA and CDR2 SNTAGT. V was shortened by 9 bases and J by 3 bases, with 17 bases between the two germline ends. This CDR3 comprises 14 residues. CDR3: CASRDCREDYGYTF. The CDR3 DNA follows: TGTGCCAGTCGGGACTGCAGGGAGGACTATGGCTACACCTTC.

This chain links TRBV15 with TRBJ1-2; the match to TRBD1 covers 7 bases. Trimming took 1 base from V and 3 from J; bases not matched to a gene: 5. This CDR3 has 15 residues. Germline CDR1 LNHNV, CDR2 YYDKDF (reference sequence). DNA for the CDR3: TGTGCCACCAGCAGAGTAGAGGGGGCGGACTATGGCTACACCTTC. As protein: CATSRVEGADYGYTF.

The chain links TRBV7-4 to TRBJ1-2; 7 bases align to TRBD1. V trimming: 3 bases; J trimming: 4 bases; junction bases outside the gene matches: 2. CDR1 is SGHVT, CDR2 SQSDAQ, per germline. The CDR3 extends over 13 amino acids. The CDR3 sequence: CASSLTGSYGYTF. The CDR3 DNA reads TGTGCCAGCAGCTTGACAGGGTCCTATGGCTACACCTTC.

This clone occurred a few times. The chain couples TRBV28 to TRBJ2-2, with D possibly TRBD1 on 5 matching bases. The CDR3 contains 17 residues. Germline values: CDR1 MDHEN, CDR2 SYDVKM. Trimming cost V 5 bases and J 0 bases, with 16 bases left between them. The CDR3: CASSPCFDSSNTGELFF. The CDR3 DNA reads as TGTGCCAGCAGTCCATGCTTCGACAGTTCGAACACCGGGGAGCTGTTTTTT. The variable domain in full, with the rest retrieved from reference TRBV28 and TRBJ2-2, is DVKVTQSSRYLVKRTGEKVFLECVQDMDHENMFWYRQDPGLGLRLIYFSYDVKMKEKGDIPEGYSVSREKKERFSLILESASTNQTSMYLCASSPCFDSSNTGELFFGEGSRLTVL.

The chain joins TRBV5-1 to TRBJ1-5, with 7 bases that match TRBD1. The CDR3 is made up of 15 amino acids. The germline CDR1 and CDR2 sequences are SGHRS and YFSETQ. Trimming cost V 4 bases and J 0 bases; bases outside gene matches: 4. The CDR3 nucleotides read TGCGCCAGCAGCAAGACAGGGAATAGCAATCAGCCCCAGCATTTT. It translates to CASSKTGNSNQPQHF.

CDR3 sequence (DNA): TGCGCCAGCAGCCAAGATCTAAGGACTAGCTGCGGTGAGCAGTTCTTC. Residues: CASSQDLRTSCGEQFF. The chain combines TRBV4-3 with TRBJ2-1; 8 bases map to TRBD2. J lost 9 bases, V lost 0 bases, and 10 bases had no gene match. The CDR3 is 16 residues long. The germline V gene has CDR1 LGHNA and CDR2 YSLEER.

This clone appeared a single time. The rearrangement links TRBV4-3 to TRBJ2-7, with 9 bases lining up with TRBD1. The CDR3 length is 15 residues. Unmatched junction bases numbered 8, after V lost 3 bases and J lost 5 bases. Germline V gene lookup returns CDR1 LGHNA and CDR2 YSLEER. This chain's CDR3 is CASSHGDRVVHEQYF. Here the CDR3 DNA reads TGCGCCAGCAGCCATGGGGACAGGGTGGTCCACGAGCAGTACTTC.

This chain links TRBV7-2 with TRBJ2-7; the match to TRBD2 covers 10 bases. The CDR3 length is 15 residues. From germline, CDR1 is SGHTA and CDR2 FQGNSA. The trim removed 5 bases at V and 6 bases at J, leaving 10 bases unmatched. The CDR3 spells CASSPLAGVSGEQYF. The DNA for the CDR3 is TGTGCCAGCAGCCCCCTAGCGGGAGTGTCAGGCGAGCAGTACTTC.

The genes are TRBV27 and TRBJ2-5, with TRBD2 as a possible D gene (6 bases). The V and J ends lost 5 bases and 2 bases respectively, with 15 bases between them. CDR1 is MNHEY, CDR2 SMNVEV, per germline (reference sequence). CDR3 length: 15 amino acids. The CDR3 reads CASSVNGTPQETQYF. CDR3 DNA sequence: TGTGCCAGCAGTGTGAACGGGACTCCGCAAGAGACCCAGTACTTC.

The rearrangement uses TRBV4-3 and TRBJ1-3, with D tentatively TRBD1 (5 bases). The germline V gene has CDR1 LGHNA and CDR2 YSLEER. The length of the CDR3 is 15 residues. Trimming shortened V by 2 bases and J by 4 bases, and 12 bases separated the two germline ends. The CDR3 DNA is TGCGCCAGCAGCCAAACTACAGGATCGGGAAACACCATATATTTT. Its translation: CASSQTTGSGNTIYF.

The V and J genes are TRBV4-2 and TRBJ2-5; 12 bases are a match to TRBD2. This CDR3 is 17 amino acids long. The ends lost 1 base at V and 5 bases at J; junction bases unmatched: 8. Germline V gene sequence: CDR1 LGHNA, CDR2 YNFKEQ. The CDR3 reads CASSQVKELAGGETQYF. CDR3 DNA sequence: TGTGCCAGCAGCCAAGTTAAGGAACTAGCGGGAGGCGAGACCCAGTACTTC.

The chain combines TRBV30 with TRBJ2-2; 11 bases line up with TRBD2. Germline V lookup: CDR1 GTSNPN, CDR2 SVGIG (reference sequence). The V gene end was trimmed by 1 base and the J gene end by 2 bases; junction bases not matched to a gene: 6. CDR3 length: 17 residues. DNA of the CDR3: TGTGCCTGGAGTGAGCTTAGCGGGAGGGACAACACCGGGGAGCTGTTTTTT. It is translated as CAWSELSGRDNTGELFF.

The chain recombines TRBV9 with TRBJ2-4; TRBD2 matches at 8 bases. This CDR3 spans 18 amino acids. Trimming removed 2 bases from V and 0 bases from J; junction bases left unmatched: 10. Germline CDR1 reads SGDLS; CDR2 reads YYNGEE. CDR3 nucleotide sequence: TGTGCCAGCAGCGTGGGGGTCCGGGAGGGCCTAGCCAAAAACATTCAGTACTTC. Protein sequence: CASSVGVREGLAKNIQYF.

This clone was counted only a few times. V is TRBV2 and J is TRBJ1-1, with D perhaps TRBD1 (5 bases). With 0 bases removed from V and 3 bases from J, the gap between germline ends came to 17 bases. The CDR3 extends over 17 amino acids. CDR1 is SNHLY and CDR2 is FYNNEI in the germline V gene. The CDR3 loop is CASSEATPGGWDTEAFF. The CDR3, as DNA: TGTGCCAGCAGTGAAGCGACCCCCGGGGGTTGGGACACTGAAGCTTTCTTT.

This clone has only one observation. V usage is TRBV11-1 and J usage is TRBJ2-1; possible D gene TRBD2, 6 bases. The CDR3 covers 15 residues. Trimming stripped 4 bases from V and 7 bases from J, with 17 bases between. The germline CDR1 and CDR2 sequences are SGHAT and FQDESV (reference sequence). In DNA form, the CDR3 reads TGTGCCAGCAGCTCCACCGGAGGGCCTTGGAATGAGCAGTTCTTC. It is translated as CASSSTGGPWNEQFF.

V is TRBV11-3 and J is TRBJ2-1, with D perhaps matching TRBD2 (5 bases). CDR3 size: 15 residues. Germline CDR1 reads SGHNT; CDR2 reads YENEEA. The V and J ends lost 2 bases and 5 bases respectively, with 13 bases between them. This chain's CDR3 is CASSLRGGPHNEQFF. The CDR3 nucleotides read TGTGCCAGCAGCTTACGCGGCGGGCCTCACAATGAGCAGTTCTTC.

The V and J genes are TRBV30 and TRBJ1-3; 9 nucleotides align to TRBD1. V gave up 5 bases and J gave up 0 bases; unmatched junction bases: 11. The germline gives CDR1 GTSNPN, CDR2 SVGIG (reference sequence). The CDR3 has 17 residues. The CDR3 DNA reads TGTGCCTGGTGGACAGGGGCGAAAGCGAGCTCTGGAAACACCATATATTTT. Its protein product is CAWWTGAKASSGNTIYF.

This clone showed up just once. The chain couples TRBV2 to TRBJ1-2, with 7 bases matching TRBD1. This CDR3 has 14 residues. V shed 5 bases, J shed 5 bases, and the junction held 8 bases outside the gene matches. Germline CDR1 SNHLY, CDR2 FYNNEI. Here the CDR3 DNA reads TGTGCCAGCAGTTGTGAGGGGGCCAGATATGGCTACACCTTC. The encoded protein is CASSCEGARYGYTF.

This clone came up once. The chain uses TRBV27 and TRBJ2-3; 9 bases align to TRBD1. The V gene's germline CDR1 is MNHEY and CDR2 SMNVEV (reference sequence). The ends lost 6 bases at V and 6 bases at J; junction bases unmatched: 22. CDR3 length equals 19 residues. In DNA form, the CDR3 reads TGTGCCAGCAGCCCACTAGTCACCCCCAACCCGACAGGGGGGGATACGCAGTATTTT. Its translation: CASSPLVTPNPTGGDTQYF.

The gene calls are TRBV27 and TRBJ2-7, with 11 bases identical to TRBD1. Germline V gene sequence: CDR1 MNHEY, CDR2 SMNVEV (reference sequence). The ends lost 4 bases at V and 0 bases at J; junction bases unmatched: 5. The CDR3 is made up of 16 amino acids. The CDR3 DNA sequence: TGTGCCAGCAGTTCGACCGGGACAGGGGGCTCCTACGAGCAGTACTTC. It yields the protein CASSSTGTGGSYEQYF.

This chain connects TRBV30 to TRBJ2-1; 9 positions match TRBD2. The germline gives CDR1 GTSNPN, CDR2 SVGIG (reference sequence). V shed 3 bases and J 0 bases; nucleotides not matched to a gene: 12. This CDR3 region has 18 residues. The CDR3 spells CAWSTGLAGQSSYNEQFF. The CDR3 coding sequence is TGTGCCTGGAGCACCGGGCTAGCGGGACAAAGCTCCTACAATGAGCAGTTCTTC.

V and J are TRBV4-3 and TRBJ2-1; D is uncertain. The CDR3 contains 15 residues. Trimming cost V 5 bases and J 6 bases, with 17 bases left between them. Looked up from germline, CDR1 is LGHNA and CDR2 is YSLEER. The DNA of the CDR3 is TGCGCCAGCAGCGCTGGATTTGGCGGCCCCAATGAGCAGTTCTTC. It is translated as CASSAGFGGPNEQFF.

This chain links TRBV11-2 with TRBJ1-4; D is unresolved. The ends were cut back, 5 bases at V and 6 bases at J, with 16 bases in the middle. The CDR3 totals 15 residues. Germline CDR1 is SGHAT and CDR2 is FQNNGV. This CDR3 is CASSPRSSGDEKLFF. The CDR3 DNA reads TGTGCCAGCAGCCCCCGGAGCTCTGGAGATGAAAAACTGTTTTTT.

The rearrangement links TRBV4-3 to TRBJ2-7; TRBD2 matches 9 bases. The CDR3 extends over 17 amino acids. V gave up 0 bases and J gave up 1 base; unmatched junction bases: 7. Germline assignment: CDR1 LGHNA and CDR2 YSLEER. CDR3 loop: CASSQERLAGASYEQYF. CDR3 in DNA: TGCGCCAGCAGCCAAGAGAGATTAGCGGGGGCTTCCTACGAGCAGTACTTC.

The chain has TRBV4-3 and TRBJ2-7; TRBD2 agrees at 7 bases. CDR1 is LGHNA, CDR2 YSLEER, per germline. J lost 2 bases, V lost 4 bases, and 14 bases had no gene match. The CDR3 has 17 residues. The CDR3: CASSPSARLAVTYEQYF. CDR3 DNA sequence: TGCGCCAGCAGCCCGTCGGCGAGACTAGCTGTAACCTACGAGCAGTACTTC.

V and J are TRBV12-5 and TRBJ1-1, with D unresolved. The CDR3 is 17 residues long. With 3 bases removed from V and 11 bases from J, the gap between germline ends came to 28 bases. Germline V gene lookup returns CDR1 LGHNT and CDR2 FRNRAP. CDR3 bases: TGTGCTAGTGGTTTCCAACTACCCTCCGGGCCCCCTAGGGAGGCTTTCTTT. Translating it yields CASGFQLPSGPPREAFF.

The chain is built from TRBV7-6 and TRBJ2-2; 7 bases are shared with TRBD2. CDR1 is SGHVS and CDR2 is FNYEAQ in the germline V gene. The V segment lost 7 bases and the J segment 2 bases; nucleotides outside the gene matches: 10. CDR3 length: 16 residues. This CDR3 reads CASTGRWEGNTGELFF. The CDR3 DNA is TGTGCCAGCACCGGACGGTGGGAGGGTAACACCGGGGAGCTGTTTTTT. Variable domain in full (rest from reference TRBV7-6 and TRBJ2-2): GAGVSQSPRYKVTKRGQDVALRCDPISGHVSLYWYRQALGQGPEFLTYFNYEAQQDKSGLPNDRFSAERPEGSISTLTIQRTEQRDSAMYRCASTGRWEGNTGELFFGEGSRLTVL.

The chain carries TRBV7-3 and TRBJ2-3, with TRBD2 as a possible D gene (7 bases). The CDR3 is 14 residues long. Trimming pared 3 bases from V and 7 bases from J, leaving 14 bases between. The V gene's germline CDR1 is SGHTA and CDR2 FQGTGA. The CDR3 sequence is CASSLGGPKNTQYF. CDR3 sequence (DNA): TGTGCCAGCAGCTTGGGGGGGCCGAAGAATACGCAGTATTTT.